This T cell receptor (beta chain) was captured by sequencing in a study of blood T cells in healthy people across ages. In its sample, this clonotype was seen a few times. Antigen: not known. Study-wide points: Investigators treated diversity estimates from one million T cells as underestimates. Older individuals had lower TCR beta diversity per million T cells (the decline was roughly linear). Naive and antigen-experienced cells could not be conclusively compared, given unsorted PBMCs.

A second about 7 to 12 cycle PCR used barcoded and J-beta primers. A template-switch adaptor containing 12 random nucleotides labeled each cDNA molecule. TCRdb re-derived calls from the 5' RACE reads in MiXCR, one entry per CDR3 protein. The sample holds more than 650,000 distinct CDR3 sequences, 22% seen once. The specimen sequenced was blood. The TCR comes from a man between 65 and 85 years old in good health.

The CDR3, as DNA: TGTGCCAGCAGTCCGAGGGACTGGCAGTTCTTC. Protein: CASSPRDWQFF. The chain links TRBV28 to TRBJ2-5; tentative D call: TRBD2 (6 bases). The J call may be incorrect, as the DNA end agrees better with TRBJ2-1. The CDR3 is made up of 11 amino acids. CDR1 and CDR2 (germline): MDHEN, SYDVKM.